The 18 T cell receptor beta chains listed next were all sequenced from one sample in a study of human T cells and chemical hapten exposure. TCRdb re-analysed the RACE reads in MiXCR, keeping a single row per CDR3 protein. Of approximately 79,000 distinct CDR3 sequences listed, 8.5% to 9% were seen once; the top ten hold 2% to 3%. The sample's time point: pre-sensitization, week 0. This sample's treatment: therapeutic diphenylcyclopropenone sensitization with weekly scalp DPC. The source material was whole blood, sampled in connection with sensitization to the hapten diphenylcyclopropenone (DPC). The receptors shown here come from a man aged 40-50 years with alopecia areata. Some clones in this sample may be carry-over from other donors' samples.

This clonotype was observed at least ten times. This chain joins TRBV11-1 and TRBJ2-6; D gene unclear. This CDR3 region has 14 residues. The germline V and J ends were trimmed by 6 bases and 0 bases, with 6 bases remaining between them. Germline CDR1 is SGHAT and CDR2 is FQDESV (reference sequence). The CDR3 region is CASRRNSGANVLTF. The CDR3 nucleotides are TGTGCCAGCAGAAGAAACTCTGGGGCCAACGTCCTGACTTTC.

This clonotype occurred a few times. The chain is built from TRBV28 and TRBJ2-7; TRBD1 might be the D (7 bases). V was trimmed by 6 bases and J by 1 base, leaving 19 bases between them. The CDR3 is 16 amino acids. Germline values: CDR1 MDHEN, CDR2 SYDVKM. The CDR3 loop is CASSTRRGQFSYEQYF. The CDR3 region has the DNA TGTGCCAGCAGCACTAGGCGGGGACAGTTTTCCTACGAGCAGTACTTC.

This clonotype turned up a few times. The CDR3 protein is CASNTGGLGQTEAFF. CDR3 nucleotide sequence: TGCGCCAGCAACACAGGGGGGCTGGGTCAAACTGAAGCTTTCTTT. This rearrangement joins TRBV5-1 to TRBJ1-1; TRBD1 agrees at 8 bases. The length of the CDR3 is 15 residues. Germline CDR1 SGHRS, CDR2 YFSETQ. V was clipped by 6 bases and J by 5 bases; unmatched bases: 12.

Here the CDR3 reads CSASIPGGGAQYF. In DNA form, the CDR3 reads TGCAGTGCTAGTATACCCGGGGGGGGGGCCCAGTACTTC. The genes are TRBV20-1 and TRBJ2-5; TRBD2 matches at 8 bases. The CDR3 has 13 residues. V shed 3 bases, J shed 9 bases, and the junction held 9 bases outside the gene matches. Per germline, CDR1 DFQATT and CDR2 SNEGSKA (reference sequence).

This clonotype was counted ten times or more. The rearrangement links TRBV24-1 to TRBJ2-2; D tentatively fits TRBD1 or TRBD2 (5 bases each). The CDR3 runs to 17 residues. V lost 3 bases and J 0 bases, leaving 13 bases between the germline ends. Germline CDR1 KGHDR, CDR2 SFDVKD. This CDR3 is CATSDASGTTNTGELFF. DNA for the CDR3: TGTGCCACCAGTGATGCCTCCGGGACCACGAACACCGGGGAGCTGTTTTTT.

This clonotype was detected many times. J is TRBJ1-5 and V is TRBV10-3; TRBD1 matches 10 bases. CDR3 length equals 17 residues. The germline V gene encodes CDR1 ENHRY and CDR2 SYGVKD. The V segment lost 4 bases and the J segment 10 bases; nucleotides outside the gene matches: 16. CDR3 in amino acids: CAISGSPIRDRGNPQHF. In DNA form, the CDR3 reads TGTGCCATCAGTGGTTCCCCCATCCGGGACAGGGGCAATCCCCAGCATTTT.

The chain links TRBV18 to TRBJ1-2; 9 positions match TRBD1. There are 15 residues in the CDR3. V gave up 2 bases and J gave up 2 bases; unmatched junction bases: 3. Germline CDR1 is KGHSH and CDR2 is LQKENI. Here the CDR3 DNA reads TGTGCCAGCTCACCAACAACAGGGGGCAACTATGGCTACACCTTC. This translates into CASSPTTGGNYGYTF. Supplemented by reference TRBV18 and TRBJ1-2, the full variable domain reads NAGVMQNPRHLVRRRGQEARLRCSPMKGHSHVYWYRQLPEEGLKFMVYLQKENIIDESGMPKERFSAEFPKEGPSILRIQQVVRGDSAAYFCASSPTTGGNYGYTFGSGTRLTVV.

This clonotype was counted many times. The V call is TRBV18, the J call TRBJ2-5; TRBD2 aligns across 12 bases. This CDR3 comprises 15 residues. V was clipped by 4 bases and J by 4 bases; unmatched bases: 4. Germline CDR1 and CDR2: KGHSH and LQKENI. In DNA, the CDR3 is TGTGCCAGCTCACTACTAGCGGGAGGATTAGAGACCCAGTACTTC. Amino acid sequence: CASSLLAGGLETQYF.

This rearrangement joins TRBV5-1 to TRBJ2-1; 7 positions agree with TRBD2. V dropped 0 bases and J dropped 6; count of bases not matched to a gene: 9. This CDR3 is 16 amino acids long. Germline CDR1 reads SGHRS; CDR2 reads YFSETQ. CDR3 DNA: TGCGCCAGCAGCTTGGGGGGCGGGAGAACCTCCAATGAGCAGTTCTTC. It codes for CASSLGGGRTSNEQFF.

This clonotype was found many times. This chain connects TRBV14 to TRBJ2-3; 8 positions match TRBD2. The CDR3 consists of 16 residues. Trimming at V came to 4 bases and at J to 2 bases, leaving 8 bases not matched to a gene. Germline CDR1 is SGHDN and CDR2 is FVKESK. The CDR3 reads CASSPTGGRPTDTQYF. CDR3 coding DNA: TGTGCCAGCAGCCCGACAGGCGGGAGGCCCACAGATACGCAGTATTTT.

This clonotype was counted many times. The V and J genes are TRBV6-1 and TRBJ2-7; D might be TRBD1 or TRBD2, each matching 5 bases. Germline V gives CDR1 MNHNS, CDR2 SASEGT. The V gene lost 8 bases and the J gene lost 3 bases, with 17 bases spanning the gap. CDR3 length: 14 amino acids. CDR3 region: CASSRGDGGYEQYF. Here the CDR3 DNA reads TGTGCCAGCTCCCGAGGGGACGGAGGCTACGAGCAGTACTTC.

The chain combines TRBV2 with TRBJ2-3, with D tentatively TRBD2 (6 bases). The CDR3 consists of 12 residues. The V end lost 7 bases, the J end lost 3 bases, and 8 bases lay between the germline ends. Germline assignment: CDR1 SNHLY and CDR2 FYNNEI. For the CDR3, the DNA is TGTGCCAGCAAACGGGAGACAGATACGCAGTATTTT. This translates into CASKRETDTQYF.

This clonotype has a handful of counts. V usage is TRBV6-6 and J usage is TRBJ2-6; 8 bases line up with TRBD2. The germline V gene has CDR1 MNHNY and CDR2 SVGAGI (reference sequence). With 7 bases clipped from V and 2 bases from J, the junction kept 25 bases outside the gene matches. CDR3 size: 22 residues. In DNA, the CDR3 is TGTGCCAGCACTCCAAGGGGGGCGGTAGCGGGGTTCCTAGGGACTGGGGCCAACGTCCTGACTTTC. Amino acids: CASTPRGAVAGFLGTGANVLTF.

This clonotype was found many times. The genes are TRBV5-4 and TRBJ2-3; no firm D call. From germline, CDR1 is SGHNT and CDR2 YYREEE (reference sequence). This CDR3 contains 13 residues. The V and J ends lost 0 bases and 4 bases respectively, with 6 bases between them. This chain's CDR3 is CASSLGLPDTQYF. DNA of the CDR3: TGTGCCAGCAGCTTGGGACTGCCAGATACGCAGTATTTT.

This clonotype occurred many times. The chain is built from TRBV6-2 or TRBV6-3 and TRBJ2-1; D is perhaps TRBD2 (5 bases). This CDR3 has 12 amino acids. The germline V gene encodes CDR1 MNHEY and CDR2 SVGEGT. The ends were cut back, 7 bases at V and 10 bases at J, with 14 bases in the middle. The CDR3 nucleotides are TGTGCCAGCACCCGCTCCCCGGGGGAGCAGTTCTTC. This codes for CASTRSPGEQFF.

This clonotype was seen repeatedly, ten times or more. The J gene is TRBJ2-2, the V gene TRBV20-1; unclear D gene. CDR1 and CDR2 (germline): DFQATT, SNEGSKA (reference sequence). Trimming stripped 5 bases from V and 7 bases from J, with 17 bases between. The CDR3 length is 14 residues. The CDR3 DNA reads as TGCAGTGCTGTCTCGCGCCCAAATGGCGGGGAGCTGTTTTTT. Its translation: CSAVSRPNGGELFF.

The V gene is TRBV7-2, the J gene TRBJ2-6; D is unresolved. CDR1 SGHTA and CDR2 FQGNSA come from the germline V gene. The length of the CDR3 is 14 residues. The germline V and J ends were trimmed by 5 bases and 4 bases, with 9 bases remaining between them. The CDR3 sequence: CASSPRSGANVLTF. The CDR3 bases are TGTGCCAGCAGCCCGCGTTCGGGGGCCAACGTCCTGACTTTC.

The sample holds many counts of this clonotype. CDR3 amino acids: CASSPTRQETQYF. Here the CDR3 DNA reads TGTGCCAGCAGCCCGACTAGGCAAGAGACCCAGTACTTC. V gene TRBV5-8 combines with J gene TRBJ2-5; weak D call: TRBD2 (6 bases). This CDR3 is built from 13 residues. V lost 4 bases and J 2 bases, leaving 9 bases between the germline ends. Germline assignment: CDR1 SGHTS and CDR2 YDEGEE.